These T cell receptor beta chains were read from a single sample in a study of blood T cells in healthy people across ages. TCRdb fed the 5' RACE reads into MiXCR, producing one record per CDR3 protein. Of 1.5 million to 2 million distinct CDR3 sequences detected, around half appear once; the ten largest clones hold about 2.1%. The sequencing input was blood. The receptors were sampled from a woman between 40 and 55 years old in good health. Each CDR3 is given with its conserved first and last residue. A D gene is named only where the DNA matches it firmly. The size field is filled for only some rows; it gives once, few, many or a size class.

>TRBV11-2|TRBD2|.|TRBJ2-1
CASSLDPRRSWRGGVRGDEQFF
TGTGCCAGCAGCTTAGATCCGAGGAGAAGTTGGCGGGGGGGCGTACGCGGAGATGAGCAGTTCTTC
>TRBV10-3|.|.|TRBJ1-6
CAIRAGDNSPLHF
TGTGCCATCAGAGCGGGAGATAATTCACCCCTCCACTTT
>TRBV7-2|TRBD2|.|TRBJ2-1
CASSLGKGLAGMYSEQFF
TGTGCCAGCAGCTTAGGGAAGGGACTAGCGGGGATGTACAGTGAGCAGTTCTTC
>TRBV24-1|.|.|TRBJ2-5
CATSDSGQPGIRETQYF
TGTGCCACCAGTGATTCCGGACAGCCCGGAATCCGGGAGACCCAGTACTTC
>TRBV28|TRBD1|.|TRBJ2-6
CASSLIRGLGANVLTF
TGTGCCAGCAGTTTAATCAGGGGGCTGGGGGCCAACGTCCTGACTTTC
>TRBV20-1|TRBD1|few|TRBJ2-7
CSAREDRDDQTEQYF
TGCAGTGCTAGAGAGGACAGGGACGACCAAACCGAGCAGTACTTC
>TRBV6-5|TRBD2|.|TRBJ2-1
CASSYDSGVTYNEQFF
TGTGCCAGCAGTTATGATAGCGGGGTTACCTACAATGAGCAGTTCTTC
>TRBV15|TRBD2|.|TRBJ2-5
CATTGDGTRGGTQYF
TGTGCCACCACTGGGGATGGGACTAGGGGTGGGACCCAGTACTTC
>TRBV20-1|.|many|TRBJ1-6
CSASPRGVRRDSPLHF
TGCAGTGCTAGTCCCCGAGGGGTCAGGCGGGATTCACCCCTCCACTTT
>TRBV6-2/TRBV6-3|.|.|TRBJ2-1
CASKRAQGRYNEQFF
TGTGCCAGCAAAAGGGCCCAGGGCAGGTACAATGAGCAGTTCTTC
>TRBV18|.|few|TRBJ2-5
CASSPPMAAARKSTQETQYF
TGTGCCAGCTCACCACCGATGGCCGCGGCTCGCAAAAGTACCCAAGAGACCCAGTACTTC
>TRBV2|.|.|TRBJ2-4
CASSYGTSVGIQYF
TGTGCCAGCAGTTACGGGACATCGGTAGGCATTCAGTACTTC
>TRBV4-1|TRBD1|few|TRBJ1-2
CASSPPDRANYGYTF
TGCGCCAGCAGCCCCCCGGACAGGGCTAACTATGGCTACACCTTC
>TRBV6-6|.|.|TRBJ2-7
CASSYGQNQLYEQYF
TGTGCCAGCAGTTACGGACAGAACCAATTATACGAGCAGTACTTC
>TRBV27|.|few|TRBJ1-6
CASSLLFRGSPLHF
TGTGCCAGCAGTTTACTTTTCCGGGGTTCACCCCTCCACTTT